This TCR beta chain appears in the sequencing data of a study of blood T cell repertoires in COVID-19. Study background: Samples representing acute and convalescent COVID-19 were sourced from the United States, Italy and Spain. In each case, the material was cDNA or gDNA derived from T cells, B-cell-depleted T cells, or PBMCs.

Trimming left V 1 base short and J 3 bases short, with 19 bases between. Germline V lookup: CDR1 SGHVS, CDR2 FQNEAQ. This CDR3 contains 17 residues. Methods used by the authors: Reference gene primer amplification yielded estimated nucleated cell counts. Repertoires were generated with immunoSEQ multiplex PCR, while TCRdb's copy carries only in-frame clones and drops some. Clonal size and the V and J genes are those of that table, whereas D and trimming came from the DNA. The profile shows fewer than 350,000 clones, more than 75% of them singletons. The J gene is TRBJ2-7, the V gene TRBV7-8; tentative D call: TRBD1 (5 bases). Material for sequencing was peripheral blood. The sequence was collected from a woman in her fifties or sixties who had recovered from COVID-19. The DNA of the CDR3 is TGTGCCAGCAGCTTAGATCAGGGTACAGTTTCGGTCTACGAGCAGTACTTC. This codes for CASSLDQGTVSVYEQYF.